These T cell receptor beta chains were read from a single sample in a study of radiation and T cells in renal cell carcinoma. Sequenced by immunoSEQ multiplex PCR; TCRdb stores in-frame clones only, minus some. Seen here are approximately 79,000 clones, about 80% observed once, and the top ten hold 5.5% to 7.5%. The sequences come from blood, collected from a patient whose treatment included radiotherapy and nephrectomy. Receptors were obtained from a man aged 55-75 years with renal cell carcinoma. CDR3s leave out the opening cysteine and the closing phenylalanine or tryptophan.

V gene: TRBV27
CDR3 protein: ASSNPNTEAF

V gene: TRBV27
CDR3 protein: ASSLYIGNTEAF

V gene: TRBV28
CDR3 protein: ASSVTRLDYEQY

V gene: TRBV7-2
CDR3 protein: ASSLRDTQY

V gene: TRBV27
CDR3 protein: ASATSGRQF

V gene: TRBV18
CDR3 protein: ASSPPDRGFSTDTQY

V gene: TRBV6-6
CDR3 protein: ASSYGGTGANVLT

V gene: TRBV5-4
CDR3 protein: ASSRGTSGNTDTQY

V gene: TRBV5-1
CDR3 protein: ASSLDTGTLNTGELF

V gene: TRBV6-5
CDR3 protein: ASSRGTSEQF

V gene: TRBV25-1
CDR3 protein: ATRRGTTGELF

V gene: TRBV11-2
CDR3 protein: ASSSRDRGINEQY

V gene: TRBV18
CDR3 protein: ASSPDRNVYEQY

V gene: TRBV2
CDR3 protein: ASTWTGKGDEQF

V gene: TRBV28
CDR3 protein: ASSFQLVLF

V gene: TRBV30
CDR3 protein: AWRRERGTSTGELF

V gene: TRBV4-2
CDR3 protein: ASSHQEGETQY